This record looks at one TCR beta chain sequence and its context. What it binds is not known. CDR1 and CDR2 from the germline V gene are SQVTM and ANQGSEA. The V and J ends lost 7 bases and 3 bases, in that order; junction bases with no gene match: 4. This CDR3 comprises 12 residues. These data belong to a study of cytomegalovirus exposure and HLA in healthy donors. PCR primers comprised 60 Vbeta and 13 Jbeta primers. Measured with immunoSEQ multiplex PCR; TCRdb has only the in-frame clones, and not every one. This table holds about 300,000 clones, approximately 90% found once. Whole-study results and caveats: Researchers had no immune exposure information except CMV serostatus available. Confirmation in vitro established that a few CMV-associated chains were specific for CMV antigens. It is likely that the observed cluster of highly shared sequence variants was a sequencing artifact. DRB1 showed the most TCR associations and HLA-C the fewest in a later analysis, as rates varied by HLA locus.

The receptor was derived from a middle-aged man in good health and CMV-seropositive. The sample consisted of PBMCs. V and J are TRBV29-1 and TRBJ1-1, with 8 bases that match TRBD1. This CDR3 reads CSAGQGDTEAFF. The CDR3 DNA reads as TGCAGCGCAGGACAGGGCGACACTGAAGCTTTCTTT.